A selection of T cell receptor beta chains follows, all from one sample in a study of T cell responses to AZD1222 COVID-19 vaccine. Assay: immunoSEQ multiplex PCR; the TCRdb copy retains only in-frame clones and omits some. The top ten clones hold less than 3% of a sample with 150,000 to 200,000 clones, roughly 90% of them seen once. Sequences were derived from peripheral blood, sampled on day 0 of AZD1222 vaccination. The receptors here all came from an adult in good health. Both conserved end residues are part of each CDR3. Each record gives: clone size, V gene, D gene, J gene, CDR3 protein, CDR3 DNA. D genes are given only for firm matches. Some rows have no size entry. The others give once, few or many, or a class for an expanded clone.

abundance: few
v_gene: TRBV7-8
d_gene: TRBD1
j_gene: TRBJ2-1
CDR3aa: CASSLEHGTAYNEQFF
CDR3nt: TGTGCCAGCAGCTTAGAGCACGGGACAGCATACAATGAGCAGTTCTTC

abundance: .
v_gene: TRBV5-1
d_gene: .
j_gene: TRBJ1-6
CDR3aa: CASSLELENSPLHF
CDR3nt: TGCGCCAGCAGCTTGGAACTGGAGAATTCACCCCTCCACTTT

abundance: .
v_gene: TRBV28
d_gene: TRBD1
j_gene: TRBJ1-2
CDR3aa: CASRPGTARGYTF
CDR3nt: TGTGCCAGCAGACCTGGGACAGCCCGTGGCTACACCTTC

abundance: few
v_gene: TRBV2
d_gene: .
j_gene: TRBJ1-1
CDR3aa: CASSEQGTEAFF
CDR3nt: TGTGCCAGCAGTGAACAGGGCACTGAAGCTTTCTTT

abundance: .
v_gene: TRBV28
d_gene: .
j_gene: TRBJ2-3
CDR3aa: CASSPGTWSTDTQYF
CDR3nt: TGTGCCAGCAGCCCTGGGACATGGAGCACAGATACGCAGTATTTT

abundance: .
v_gene: TRBV28
d_gene: .
j_gene: TRBJ1-2
CDR3aa: CASLPTGTDYGYTF
CDR3nt: TGTGCCAGTCTACCCACAGGGACGGACTATGGCTACACCTTC

abundance: .
v_gene: TRBV11-2
d_gene: .
j_gene: TRBJ2-7
CDR3aa: CASSWDGNSYEQYF
CDR3nt: TGTGCCAGCAGCTGGGACGGGAACTCCTACGAGCAGTACTTC

abundance: once
v_gene: TRBV5-1
d_gene: .
j_gene: TRBJ1-4
CDR3aa: CASSLEAGANEKLFF
CDR3nt: TGCGCCAGCAGCTTGGAGGCAGGGGCTAATGAAAAACTGTTTTTT

abundance: .
v_gene: TRBV5-6
d_gene: .
j_gene: TRBJ2-1
CDR3aa: CASSLWDAINEQFF
CDR3nt: TGTGCCAGCAGCTTGTGGGATGCTATAAATGAGCAGTTCTTC

abundance: .
v_gene: TRBV2
d_gene: TRBD1
j_gene: TRBJ1-6
CDR3aa: CASRTGERSPLHF
CDR3nt: TGTGCCAGCAGGACAGGGGAACGATCACCCCTCCACTTT

abundance: .
v_gene: TRBV9
d_gene: TRBD1
j_gene: TRBJ1-5
CDR3aa: CASSATGSNQPQHF
CDR3nt: TGTGCCAGCAGCGCGACAGGGAGCAATCAGCCCCAGCATTTT

abundance: .
v_gene: TRBV6-5
d_gene: .
j_gene: TRBJ1-2
CDR3aa: CASSKSGFSAAGYTF
CDR3nt: TGTGCCAGCTCGAAGAGCGGATTCTCGGCCGCTGGCTACACCTTC

abundance: few
v_gene: TRBV2
d_gene: .
j_gene: TRBJ2-2
CDR3aa: CASSEDRAVGELFF
CDR3nt: TGTGCCAGCAGTGAAGACAGGGCTGTCGGGGAGCTGTTTTTT

abundance: few
v_gene: TRBV25-1
d_gene: .
j_gene: TRBJ1-6
CDR3aa: CASSLAGDGSPLHF
CDR3nt: TGTGCCAGCTCCCTAGCGGGGGACGGTTCACCCCTCCACTTT

abundance: .
v_gene: TRBV12-3/TRBV12-4
d_gene: .
j_gene: TRBJ1-2
CDR3aa: CASSSGEIYGYTF
CDR3nt: TGTGCCAGCAGCTCAGGGGAAATCTATGGCTACACCTTC

abundance: .
v_gene: TRBV7-9
d_gene: .
j_gene: TRBJ2-1
CDR3aa: CASSLVVEQFF
CDR3nt: TGTGCCAGCAGCTTAGTTGTTGAGCAGTTCTTC

abundance: medium-sized
v_gene: TRBV4-1
d_gene: .
j_gene: TRBJ2-1
CDR3aa: CASSQEGQGFNEQFF
CDR3nt: TGCGCCAGCAGCCAAGAGGGGCAGGGGTTCAATGAGCAGTTCTTC

abundance: .
v_gene: TRBV7-9
d_gene: .
j_gene: TRBJ2-1
CDR3aa: CASSLGKGIDEQFF
CDR3nt: TGTGCCAGCAGCTTAGGAAAGGGAATCGATGAGCAGTTCTTC

abundance: .
v_gene: TRBV5-1
d_gene: .
j_gene: TRBJ2-1
CDR3aa: CASRSAETYNEQFF
CDR3nt: TGCGCCAGCAGGTCGGCAGAAACCTACAATGAGCAGTTCTTC

abundance: .
v_gene: TRBV19
d_gene: .
j_gene: TRBJ1-6
CDR3aa: CASSSSRDNNSPLHF
CDR3nt: TGTGCCAGTAGTTCGAGCCGGGACAACAATTCACCCCTCCACTTT

abundance: .
v_gene: TRBV3-1/TRBV3-2
d_gene: .
j_gene: TRBJ1-3
CDR3aa: CASSRDSGNTIYF
CDR3nt: TGTGCCAGCAGCCGGGACTCTGGAAACACCATATATTTT

abundance: .
v_gene: TRBV2
d_gene: TRBD1
j_gene: TRBJ1-4
CDR3aa: CASRATGAINEKLFF
CDR3nt: TGTGCCAGCAGGGCTACAGGGGCAATTAATGAAAAACTGTTTTTT

abundance: once
v_gene: TRBV7-8
d_gene: TRBD2
j_gene: TRBJ2-1
CDR3aa: CASSETSGRSNEQFF
CDR3nt: TGTGCCAGCAGCGAAACTAGCGGGAGGTCCAATGAGCAGTTCTTC

abundance: .
v_gene: TRBV7-9
d_gene: .
j_gene: TRBJ1-6
CDR3aa: CASSLKPPANSPLHF
CDR3nt: TGTGCCAGCAGCTTAAAACCGCCGGCTAATTCACCCCTCCACTTT

abundance: .
v_gene: TRBV6-6
d_gene: TRBD2
j_gene: TRBJ2-3
CDR3aa: CASSQLAGSTDTQYF
CDR3nt: TGTGCCAGCAGCCAACTAGCGGGGAGCACAGATACGCAGTATTTT

abundance: .
v_gene: TRBV19
d_gene: .
j_gene: TRBJ1-3
CDR3aa: CASSIGSSAGNTIYF
CDR3nt: TGTGCCAGTAGTATAGGGTCGTCGGCTGGAAACACCATATATTTT

abundance: .
v_gene: TRBV2
d_gene: TRBD2
j_gene: TRBJ2-1
CDR3aa: CASRSPKGGLAGGAVFF
CDR3nt: TGTGCCAGCCGATCCCCCAAGGGGGGACTAGCGGGAGGTGCCGTCTTCTTC

abundance: .
v_gene: TRBV7-2
d_gene: TRBD2
j_gene: TRBJ2-3
CDR3aa: CASSLVAGGLADTQYF
CDR3nt: TGTGCCAGCAGCTTAGTAGCGGGAGGGCTGGCAGATACGCAGTATTTT

abundance: .
v_gene: TRBV5-4
d_gene: .
j_gene: TRBJ1-2
CDR3aa: CASSLGGTNYGYTF
CDR3nt: TGTGCCAGCAGCTTGGGGGGTACCAACTATGGCTACACCTTC

abundance: .
v_gene: TRBV6-5
d_gene: .
j_gene: TRBJ1-1
CDR3aa: CASTLIVETEAFF
CDR3nt: TGTGCCAGCACCCTTATAGTGGAAACTGAAGCTTTCTTT

abundance: .
v_gene: TRBV10-1
d_gene: .
j_gene: TRBJ1-1
CDR3aa: CASRATVSTEAFF
CDR3nt: TGCGCCAGCAGAGCAACAGTTTCGACTGAAGCTTTCTTT

abundance: .
v_gene: TRBV6-1
d_gene: TRBD1
j_gene: TRBJ1-6
CDR3aa: CASSERGTGGMYNSPLHF
CDR3nt: TGTGCCAGCAGTGAACGGGGGACAGGGGGCATGTATAATTCACCCCTCCACTTT

abundance: .
v_gene: TRBV18
d_gene: TRBD2
j_gene: TRBJ2-7
CDR3aa: CASSTGLAGVEEQYF
CDR3nt: TGTGCCAGCTCAACCGGACTAGCGGGAGTGGAGGAGCAGTACTTC

abundance: few
v_gene: TRBV7-6
d_gene: .
j_gene: TRBJ1-1
CDR3aa: CASSLGSPGSTEAFF
CDR3nt: TGTGCCAGCAGCTTAGGGTCCCCGGGGAGTACTGAAGCTTTCTTT

abundance: .
v_gene: TRBV18
d_gene: TRBD1
j_gene: TRBJ2-7
CDR3aa: CASSPVFTGDTYEQYF
CDR3nt: TGTGCCAGCTCACCGGTCTTTACAGGGGACACCTACGAGCAGTACTTC

abundance: .
v_gene: TRBV6-5
d_gene: .
j_gene: TRBJ2-5
CDR3aa: CASSYRAAAQETQYF
CDR3nt: TGTGCCAGCAGTTACCGGGCAGCGGCACAAGAGACCCAGTACTTC

abundance: .
v_gene: TRBV28
d_gene: .
j_gene: TRBJ1-3
CDR3aa: CASSLPGVSGNTIYF
CDR3nt: TGTGCCAGCAGTTTACCGGGGGTGTCTGGAAACACCATATATTTT

abundance: .
v_gene: TRBV15
d_gene: TRBD1
j_gene: TRBJ2-2
CDR3aa: CATSRGQGEYTGELFF
CDR3nt: TGTGCCACCAGCCGGGGACAGGGAGAATACACCGGGGAGCTGTTTTTT

abundance: .
v_gene: TRBV20-1
d_gene: .
j_gene: TRBJ2-1
CDR3aa: CSASEGNEQFF
CDR3nt: TGCAGTGCTAGCGAGGGCAATGAGCAGTTCTTC

abundance: few
v_gene: TRBV11-2
d_gene: .
j_gene: TRBJ1-3
CDR3aa: CASSLGVGAPNGNTIYF
CDR3nt: TGTGCCAGCAGCTTAGGGGTAGGGGCGCCCAATGGAAACACCATATATTTT

abundance: .
v_gene: TRBV7-9
d_gene: .
j_gene: TRBJ1-3
CDR3aa: CASSLSEVRNTIYF
CDR3nt: TGTGCCAGCAGCTTATCCGAGGTTCGAAACACCATATATTTT

abundance: .
v_gene: TRBV21-1
d_gene: .
j_gene: TRBJ2-6
CDR3aa: CASSKGQSNHASGANVLTF
CDR3nt: TGTGCCAGCAGCAAAGGACAATCCAATCACGCCTCTGGGGCCAACGTCCTGACTTTC

abundance: .
v_gene: TRBV6-5
d_gene: .
j_gene: TRBJ2-7
CDR3aa: CASRPGLLNSYEQYF
CDR3nt: TGTGCCAGCAGACCGGGACTGCTGAACTCCTACGAGCAGTACTTC

abundance: .
v_gene: TRBV30
d_gene: .
j_gene: TRBJ2-7
CDR3aa: CASKGGPPSSYEQYF
CDR3nt: TGTGCCTCGAAAGGGGGGCCGCCGAGCTCCTACGAGCAGTACTTC

abundance: .
v_gene: TRBV5-4
d_gene: TRBD2
j_gene: TRBJ2-7
CDR3aa: CASSLDPGSLAGEQYF
CDR3nt: TGTGCCAGCAGCTTGGACCCCGGGTCCCTAGCGGGGGAGCAGTACTTC